This is a list of T cell receptor beta chains from one sample in a study of blood T cell repertoires in COVID-19. TCRdb's copy holds only in-frame clones and misses some; the assay was immunoSEQ multiplex PCR. The table records around 230,000 clones, approximately 78% of them present only once. Specimen: peripheral blood. The receptors were gathered from a woman aged 55 to 70 with active or convalescent COVID-19. The CDR3 runs from the conserved cysteine through the conserved F or W. Clone size is not always given. Where it is, it says once, few, many or a class for expanded clones.

CASSVAGLISTEAFF,15,.,TRBV19
CASILSGGAKYSNQPQHF,18,once,TRBV21-1
CASSFNRPAGVIEKLFF,17,.,TRBV11-2
CASSDGTWNGYTF,13,few,TRBV11-3
CASSPSGGGTDTQYF,15,.,TRBV5-1
CASSVGTSGLPNEQFF,16,.,TRBV6-1
CASSSLGEATNEKLFF,16,.,TRBV10-1
CSVRQGFNYGYTF,13,.,TRBV29-1
CASSFLQEASEQYF,14,.,TRBV13
CASSLTMGDTEAFF,14,.,TRBV7-3
CSVQKPLSYEQYF,13,.,TRBV29-1
CASIPTVYYGYTF,13,.,TRBV2
CSVVDTFSGNTIYF,14,.,TRBV29-1
CASSPSQGNTGELFF,15,.,TRBV18
CASSQVGRGLYNEQFF,16,.,TRBV4-1
CASSLGLAGADTQYF,15,.,TRBV7-6
CASSWGHGAYEQYF,14,.,TRBV27
CASSTRLEETQYF,13,.,TRBV5-4
CASSLRDRGRLMKTQYF,17,.,TRBV5-1
CATGLAEADTQYF,13,.,TRBV24-1
CASSLEGLKGETQYF,15,once,TRBV5-5
CASSLDWTGAFEAFF,15,.,TRBV7-2
CASSFRGGQPQHF,13,.,TRBV7-2
CASSSDRDYGYTF,13,.,TRBV7-9
CASSPPGQSSYNEQFF,16,.,TRBV18
CASKGRGRTEAFF,13,few,TRBV2
CSVAAGWKVEQYF,13,.,TRBV29-1
CASSADGGDYGYTF,14,.,TRBV9
CASSAQGARGANVLTF,16,.,TRBV4-1
CASSIVGTLSYEQYF,15,.,TRBV19
CASKRGGQDTEAFF,14,.,TRBV6-5
CASSWDTNEQFF,12,.,TRBV6-2/TRBV6-3
CASSLVRTGEAFF,13,.,TRBV5-1
CASSPQGEADTQYF,14,.,TRBV7-6
CASSPRLAGDNEQFF,15,once,TRBV11-1
CASSGLAGGTHSAAQYF,17,once,TRBV2
CAISEQIAGTTDTQYF,16,.,TRBV10-3
CASSDPTGANEKLFF,15,few,TRBV2
CASSLGTGPANEKLFF,16,.,TRBV5-1
CASSPPGARTDTQYF,15,.,TRBV18
CAWSAATSMGDTQYF,15,.,TRBV30
CATSIRTPETQYF,13,.,TRBV15
CASSSATGDGYTF,13,.,TRBV7-6
CATSDPNLGGVETQYF,16,few,TRBV24-1
CAISELGGETQYF,13,.,TRBV10-3
CARPQGVYGYTF,12,few,TRBV10-2
CASSPQATNEKLFF,14,.,TRBV5-4
CASSIDGIAGTEAFF,15,few,TRBV19
CASSMGGLPPRNEQFF,16,.,TRBV19
CASRSTGDGGQPQHF,15,few,TRBV19
CASSYSTVRGGPGTQYF,17,.,TRBV6-2/TRBV6-3
CASRGPRGENTGELFF,16,many,TRBV5-4
CASSPGAWAGNTIYF,15,.,TRBV7-2
CAISDQVLGNTEAFF,15,.,TRBV10-3
CASSPPKGLAGALREDTQYF,20,.,TRBV19